This T cell receptor beta chain was documented in a study of spatial heterogeneity in lung cancer. Study in general: Where available, sequencing covered follow-up PBMC samples, taken at a median of approximately 2 years after resection. For the average unique TCR and UMI combination, more than nine occurrences appeared in raw reads.

Time point reported: blood at routine non-recurrence follow-up after resection. General study findings and limits: There were more appearances of ubiquitous expanded tumor TCRs in blood at resection than at follow-up.

TCRdb re-analysed the 5' RACE reads in MiXCR, keeping a single row per CDR3 protein. The table shows about 10,000 distinct CDR3 sequences, with 20% to 25% occurring only once. The CDR3 totals 14 residues. Germline lookup yields CDR1 SQVTM and CDR2 ANQGSEA. The V end lost 3 bases, the J end lost 4 bases, and 10 bases lay between the germline ends. Concerning this clonotype itself: Its antigen remains unknown.

This sequence joins TRBV29-1 and TRBJ2-6; possible D gene TRBD1, 5 bases. The sequence derives from a male donor with early-stage non-small cell lung cancer. The starting material was PBMCs, obtained at follow-up. Here the CDR3 reads CSVDQGVGANVLTF. The CDR3 DNA reads as TGCAGCGTTGACCAGGGTGTGGGGGCCAACGTCCTGACTTTC.